This TCR beta chain derives from a study of shared clonotypes between healthy human individuals. In the source study's methods: Filtering differed since immunoSEQ provided only junctions, with no quality scores. The protocol was immunoSEQ multiplex PCR, while the TCRdb copy is restricted to in-frame clones and leaves out a portion. V and J calls and clone size are those listed in that table; D and trimming were worked out from the DNA. The profile shows more than 400,000 clones, roughly 95% of them singletons. This CDR3 is 13 amino acids long. In germline, CDR1 is SGHRS, CDR2 YFSETQ. V lost 2 bases, J lost 3 bases, and 2 bases stayed unmatched.

The sequenced sample consisted of naive CD4+ T cells sorted from blood. As for subset: CD45RA+ positively selected. This TCR came from a woman aged 25 to 39 in good health. V gene TRBV5-1 combines with J gene TRBJ2-7; 7 positions agree with TRBD1. The CDR3 DNA follows: TGCGCCAGCAGCTTAAGGACAGGCTACGAGCAGTACTTC. Protein sequence: CASSLRTGYEQYF.